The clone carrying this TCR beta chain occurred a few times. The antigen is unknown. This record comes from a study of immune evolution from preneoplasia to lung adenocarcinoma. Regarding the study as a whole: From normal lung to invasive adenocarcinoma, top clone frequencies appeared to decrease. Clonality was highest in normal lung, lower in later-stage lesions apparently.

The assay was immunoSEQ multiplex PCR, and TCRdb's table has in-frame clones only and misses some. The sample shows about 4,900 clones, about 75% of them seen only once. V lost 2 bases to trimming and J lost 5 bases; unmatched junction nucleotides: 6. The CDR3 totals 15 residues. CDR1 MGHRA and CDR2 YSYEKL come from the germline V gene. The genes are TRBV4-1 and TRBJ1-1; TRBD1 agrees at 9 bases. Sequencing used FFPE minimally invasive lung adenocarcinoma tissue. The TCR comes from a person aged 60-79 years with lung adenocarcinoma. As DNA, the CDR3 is TGCGCCAGCAGCCAAAACAGGGGGCGATGGACTGAAGCTTTCTTT. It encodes CASSQNRGRWTEAFF.